This T cell receptor (beta chain) derives from a study of control samples from healthy donors and cancer patients. The repertoire was sequenced with immunoSEQ multiplex PCR; TCRdb's copy has only in-frame clones and lacks some. The table lists about 130,000 clones, roughly 94% of them singletons. From germline, CDR1 is SGDLS and CDR2 YYNGEE. The V and J ends lost 4 bases and 0 bases respectively, with 14 bases between them. The CDR3 consists of 16 residues. Specimen: PBMCs. The receptor was derived from a man in his fifties or sixties with colorectal cancer. The V call is TRBV9, the J call TRBJ1-3; maybe TRBD1 (5 bases). CDR3 region: CASSIDRGISGNTIYF. The CDR3 nucleotides are TGTGCCAGCAGCATAGACCGGGGGATCTCTGGAAACACCATATATTTT. The full variable domain, completed using reference TRBV9 and TRBJ1-3, is DSGVTQTPKHLITATGQRVTLRCSPRSGDLSVYWYQQSLDQGLQFLIQYYNGEERAKGNILERFSAQQFPDLHSELNLSSLELGDSALYFCASSIDRGISGNTIYFGEGSWLTVV.